This is a list of T cell receptor beta chains from one sample in a study of a mutant IDH1 vaccine in newly diagnosed glioma. The method was immunoSEQ multiplex PCR; TCRdb's version includes in-frame clones alone and lacks a portion of them. The sample has tens of thousands of clones; about 87% are singletons. The antigens for these receptors are not known. Here the sequenced sample was PBMCs, taken from a glioma patient whose treatment included an IDH1 peptide vaccine. The receptors were gathered from a man aged 25-45 years with glioma. The CDR3 runs from the conserved cysteine through the conserved F or W. A D gene is named only where the DNA matches it firmly. Part of the rows lack a size; the others show once, few, many or a class for expanded clones.

TRBV7-2	TRBD2	-	TRBJ2-5	CASSRASLAGQETQYF	TGTGCCAGCAGCCGAGCATCTCTAGCGGGACAAGAGACCCAGTACTTC
TRBV18	-	-	TRBJ1-6	CASSGQSSYNSPLHF	TGTGCCAGCTCAGGACAGAGCTCCTATAATTCACCCCTCCACTTT
TRBV20-1	-	-	TRBJ1-2	CSAQTYGYTF	TGCAGTGCTCAAACCTATGGCTACACCTTC
TRBV25-1	-	-	TRBJ1-1	CASSERTASEAFF	TGTGCCAGCAGTGAACGGACAGCCTCTGAAGCTTTCTTT
TRBV6-6	-	-	TRBJ2-5	CASSYNRQEAQYF	TGTGCCAGCAGTTACAACAGACAAGAGGCCCAGTACTTC
TRBV7-8	TRBD1	-	TRBJ1-5	CASSPRTGGVNQPQHF	TGTGCCAGCAGCCCTCGGACAGGGGGCGTCAATCAGCCCCAGCATTTT
TRBV9	-	-	TRBJ2-7	CASSPRAGDSYEQYF	TGTGCCAGCAGCCCAAGGGCCGGAGACTCCTACGAGCAGTACTTC
TRBV7-2	-	-	TRBJ1-3	CASSWGGMGTGNTIYF	TGTGCCAGCAGCTGGGGGGGTATGGGAACTGGAAACACCATATATTTT
TRBV15	-	-	TRBJ2-7	CATSRSMGAYEQYF	TGTGCCACCAGCAGATCCATGGGGGCTTACGAGCAGTACTTC
TRBV27	TRBD1	-	TRBJ2-5	CASSLSGQRGRFQETQYF	TGTGCCAGCAGTTTATCTGGGCAGAGGGGGCGATTTCAAGAGACCCAGTACTTC
TRBV2	TRBD2	-	TRBJ2-1	CASSSGGAYNEQFF	TGTGCCAGCAGTAGCGGGGGAGCCTACAATGAGCAGTTCTTC
TRBV10-2	-	-	TRBJ1-1	CASSESWGVNTEAFF	TGCGCCAGCAGTGAGTCCTGGGGGGTGAACACTGAAGCTTTCTTT
TRBV30	-	once	TRBJ2-7	CAWGGSMTAHYEQYF	TGTGCCTGGGGAGGATCTATGACGGCACACTACGAGCAGTACTTC
TRBV5-4	-	-	TRBJ2-3	CASSLESTADTQYF	TGTGCCAGCAGCTTGGAGAGCACCGCAGATACGCAGTATTTT
TRBV19	TRBD2	once	TRBJ2-1	CASSIGSGSSDEQFF	TGTGCCAGTAGTATAGGTAGCGGGAGTTCCGATGAGCAGTTCTTC
TRBV7-9	TRBD2	-	TRBJ2-7	CASSFSGGEQYF	TGTGCCAGCAGCTTTAGCGGGGGAGAGCAGTACTTC
TRBV9	TRBD1	-	TRBJ2-4	CASSLPGQGADIQYF	TGTGCCAGCAGTCTCCCGGGACAGGGGGCTGACATTCAGTACTTC
TRBV27	TRBD2	-	TRBJ2-1	CASSTYSGGYYNEQFF	TGTGCCAGCAGTACCTACTCGGGGGGGTATTACAATGAGCAGTTCTTC
TRBV28	-	-	TRBJ1-3	CASSFDSGNTIYF	TGTGCCAGCAGTTTTGACTCTGGAAACACCATATATTTT
TRBV5-5	-	-	TRBJ2-1	CASSLGQGRYNEQFF	TGTGCCAGCAGCTTGGGGCAGGGTCGGTACAATGAGCAGTTCTTC
TRBV5-1	-	-	TRBJ2-1	CASRVVGGNEQFF	TGCGCCAGCAGAGTCGTCGGGGGCAATGAGCAGTTCTTC
TRBV28	TRBD1	-	TRBJ2-7	CASSFPTDRGGYEQYF	TGTGCCAGCAGTTTCCCCACTGACAGGGGTGGCTACGAGCAGTACTTC
TRBV10-3	-	-	TRBJ2-3	CAISSDYTDTQYF	TGTGCCATCTCCAGCGACTACACAGATACGCAGTATTTT
TRBV5-4	-	-	TRBJ2-4	CASSLVTGLDAKNIQYF	TGTGCCAGCAGCTTGGTTACGGGGTTAGATGCCAAAAACATTCAGTACTTC
TRBV7-8	-	once	TRBJ1-2	CASSLVPGTYSYGYTF	TGTGCCAGCAGCTTAGTGCCCGGGACCTACTCTTATGGCTACACCTTC
TRBV2	-	few	TRBJ1-1	CASSEGGRANTEAFF	TGTGCCAGCAGTGAAGGGGGCAGGGCGAACACTGAAGCTTTCTTT
TRBV5-4	-	-	TRBJ2-5	CASSFDRNQETQYF	TGTGCCAGCAGCTTCGACAGGAATCAAGAGACCCAGTACTTC
TRBV19	-	once	TRBJ1-1	CASSQRGDLNTEAFF	TGTGCCAGTAGTCAACGGGGGGACTTGAACACTGAAGCTTTCTTT
TRBV2	-	-	TRBJ1-2	CASSEALEYHTSFNYGYTF	TGTGCCAGCAGTGAAGCGCTTGAGTATCATACCTCCTTTAACTATGGCTACACCTTC
TRBV28	-	-	TRBJ1-6	CASSLVEGEGNYNSPLHF	TGTGCCAGCAGTCTCGTCGAAGGGGAGGGGAACTATAATTCACCCCTCCACTTT
TRBV28	TRBD1	-	TRBJ1-2	CASSLDRDGYTF	TGTGCCAGCAGTTTGGACAGGGATGGCTACACCTTC
TRBV25-1	-	-	TRBJ2-5	CASSKSPGETQYF	TGTGCCAGCAGTAAAAGCCCAGGGGAGACCCAGTACTTC
TRBV15	TRBD2	-	TRBJ2-4	CATSSFLAGGTKNIQYF	TGTGCCACCAGCAGTTTCCTAGCGGGGGGAACCAAAAACATTCAGTACTTC
TRBV11-2	-	-	TRBJ1-1	CASSLERGTEAFF	TGTGCCAGCAGCTTAGAACGGGGTACTGAAGCTTTCTTT
TRBV4-1	-	-	TRBJ2-1	CASSQESVVNEQFF	TGCGCCAGCAGCCAAGAGTCCGTCGTGAATGAGCAGTTCTTC
TRBV4-2	TRBD2	-	TRBJ2-7	CASSQGGRGYEQYF	TGTGCCAGCAGCCAAGGCGGGAGGGGCTACGAGCAGTACTTC
TRBV2	-	-	TRBJ1-2	CASNRAGLGYGYTF	TGTGCCAGCAATAGGGCAGGGCTAGGCTATGGCTACACCTTC
TRBV18	-	-	TRBJ2-6	CASSQQPGANVLTF	TGTGCCAGCTCACAGCAGCCAGGGGCCAACGTCCTGACTTTC
TRBV30	-	-	TRBJ2-4	CAWSRSQGNTGENIQYF	TGTGCCTGGAGTAGGTCCCAGGGTAACACGGGGGAAAACATTCAGTACTTC
TRBV10-3	-	-	TRBJ2-7	CAISPGAEQYF	TGTGCCATCAGCCCAGGGGCCGAGCAGTACTTC
TRBV20-1	TRBD1	-	TRBJ1-2	CSALDRVSHF	TGCAGTGCTCTGGACAGGGTTTCGCACTTC
TRBV28	-	once	TRBJ2-5	CASRTSETTLEETQYF	TGTGCCAGCAGAACCTCCGAGACAACCCTTGAGGAGACCCAGTACTTC
TRBV6-1	-	-	TRBJ2-4	CASRGERVEYF	TGTGCCAGCAGAGGGGAGCGGGTCGAGTACTTC
TRBV5-6	-	-	TRBJ2-3	CASSLMEGVRDTQYF	TGTGCCAGCAGCTTGATGGAGGGGGTGAGAGATACGCAGTATTTT
TRBV5-1	-	-	TRBJ2-2	CASSLAPGTERTGELFF	TGCGCCAGCAGCTTGGCCCCGGGGACGGAGAGGACCGGGGAGCTGTTTTTT
TRBV7-2	TRBD1	-	TRBJ1-5	CASSTGQANQPQHF	TGTGCCAGCAGCACCGGACAGGCCAATCAGCCCCAGCATTTT
TRBV19	-	-	TRBJ1-6	CASSFRDYNSPLHF	TGTGCCAGTAGTTTCCGGGACTATAATTCACCCCTCCACTTT
TRBV9	-	-	TRBJ1-3	CASSVERVSGNTIYF	TGTGCCAGCAGCGTAGAGAGGGTCTCTGGAAACACCATATATTTT
TRBV30	-	-	TRBJ2-7	CAWSDLRTVDYEQYF	TGTGCCTGGAGTGACCTACGGACAGTCGACTACGAGCAGTACTTC
TRBV18	-	-	TRBJ1-4	CASSPSGPGNEKLFF	TGTGCCAGCTCACCTTCCGGGCCAGGGAATGAAAAACTGTTTTTT
TRBV5-6	TRBD2	-	TRBJ2-3	CASSLQGLAGPASTDTQYF	TGTGCCAGCAGCCTCCAGGGGCTAGCGGGTCCCGCTAGCACAGATACGCAGTATTTT
TRBV7-6	-	-	TRBJ2-5	CASKGETQYF	TGTGCCAGCAAAGGGGAGACCCAGTACTTC
TRBV4-2	TRBD2	-	TRBJ2-2	CASSQDRLAGDLGELFF	TGTGCCAGCAGCCAAGACCGACTAGCGGGGGATCTCGGGGAGCTGTTTTTT
TRBV7-6	-	once	TRBJ2-2	CASSRGVRRGTGELFF	TGTGCCAGCAGCCGTGGGGTCAGACGGGGCACCGGGGAGCTGTTTTTT
TRBV27	TRBD1	-	TRBJ1-5	CASSSSYSGQGGQPQHF	TGTGCCAGCAGTTCCTCCTACTCTGGACAGGGGGGTCAGCCCCAGCATTTT
TRBV10-3	-	-	TRBJ1-1	CAISESGDTGAFF	TGTGCCATCAGTGAGTCAGGTGACACAGGCGCTTTCTTT
TRBV4-3	-	-	TRBJ1-5	CASSQDGGYNQPQHF	TGCGCCAGCAGCCAAGATGGGGGCTACAATCAGCCCCAGCATTTT
TRBV5-4	-	-	TRBJ2-1	CASSKQDNEQFF	TGTGCCAGCAGCAAACAGGACAATGAGCAGTTCTTC
TRBV4-2	-	-	TRBJ2-7	CASSTEEAETYEQYF	TGTGCCAGCAGCACGGAAGAGGCAGAAACCTACGAGCAGTACTTC
TRBV6-1	-	-	TRBJ2-3	CASSRYWDAQYF	TGTGCCAGCAGTAGATACTGGGATGCGCAGTATTTT